What follows is one T cell receptor beta chain and its context. Its recognized antigen is unknown. The record has no base qualities; no much larger clone is one base away. This sample is part of a study of shared clonotypes between healthy human individuals (dated by TCRdb to the early 2020s). Background for the entire study: A couple of women and three men aged 18 to 49 years were included in the cohort. For each donor, CD4 naive and CD4 memory were each given three plates, CD8 naive was given two plates, and CD8 memory was given one plate. Between about 0.8 and 9 billion PBMCs per donor were obtained by leukapheresis. To estimate repertoire size and how much clonotypes are shared between individuals, the study performed deep sequencing of blood TCR repertoires from a handful of healthy adults. To increase sequencing depth and limit assay-specific biases, different laboratories used diverse techniques to prepare libraries and sequence TCR repertoires.

Using the deep immunoSEQ assay, TCR CDR3 regions were amplified from genomic DNA by multiplex PCR. For each cell subset, the extracted genomic DNA was distributed evenly across all wells of several immunoSEQ 96-well plates, and each plate served as one replicate. Each replicate PCR for sorted subsets received roughly 0.2 ug genomic DNA, equal to about 30,000 T cell genomes. The purified libraries were quantified using a Qubit 3.0 fluorometer, sized with a Bioanalyzer 2100, and then quantified again using the KAPA Library Quantification kit. A separate single-read 150-cycle Illumina NextSeq 550 flow cell was used to sequence each immunoSEQ 96-well plate. In the authors' own workflow: The immunoSEQ output contained only junctional sequences without quality scores, so filtering could not match that applied to full-length reads. Sequences were annotated with PyIR, a Python wrapper for IgBLAST v1.9, using IMGT germline references to assign V/J genes and CDR3. Reads were filtered out if the reads had weak V/J assignments (E-value above 1e-6), no CDR3, stop codons, out-of-frame junctions, or ambiguous translated residues. V3J clonotypes were defined as sequences sharing the same inferred V gene, J gene, and CDR3 amino acid sequence. Percentage overlap between repertoires was computed as shared unique clonotypes divided by the size of the smaller repertoire. RTK rarefaction, the Chao1 estimator, and Recon v2.1 estimates of unobserved clonotypes were used to assess repertoire richness. For all TCRbeta clonotypes obtained by the gDNA method from four donors, generation probabilities were computed with OLGA. TCRdb's version of the immuneACCESS table is confined to in-frame rearrangements and falls short of the full clone set. An unresolved V gene accounts for under half of the shortfall where checked; the remainder is of unknown origin. That table furnishes V, J and clone size, whereas the DNA furnished D and trimming. The sample data list roughly 320,000 clones, and around 90% of these were observed just once. The ten largest account for about a sixth of the sample.

Donors were healthy HIV-negative adults with no recently reported acute infections or vaccinations. Every donor was a Caucasian adult living in Nashville, Tennessee, USA. CD8 memory samples were composed of magnetically selected CD45RO+ cells combined with CCR7-negative CD45RA+ effector memory (TemRA) cells. Blood was obtained by leukapheresis, after which PBMCs were separated by Ficoll-Histopaque density gradient centrifugation and cryopreserved in liquid nitrogen vapor phase. Analytical flow cytometry was used to check the purity and quantity of each magnetically sorted T cell population. Each sorted fraction had its genomic DNA isolated and then quantified by UV absorbance on a Nanodrop 2000c. On the study overall, not on this receptor specifically: Pairwise subsampling indicated that sequencing depth was expected to affect the degree of clonotype sharing among donors. Sharing across a handful of donors was observed for approximately 5% of naive CD4, 3% to 3.5% of naive CD8, 2% to 2.5% of memory CD4, and about 0.39% of memory CD8 clonotypes. Only blood was sampled, and tissue TCR repertoires likely differ from those in blood. Incomplete sequencing was indicated by rarefaction of sorted-subset datasets, despite the large sequencing depth. The small number of donors limited the genetic and exposure-history diversity represented. Clonotypes shared by all four sorted-subset donors showed higher generation probabilities than non-shared clonotypes. Naive subsets generally had larger estimated clonotype richness than memory subsets did.

CDR1 and CDR2 are drawn from the germline V gene: SNHLY, FYNNEI. Trimming takes 6 bases from V and 3 bases from J, and the germline ends sit 12 bases apart. Measured from the cysteine to the phenylalanine, the CDR3 is 13 residues long. Only the CDR3 DNA is retained, 39 bases long and in frame from the first base. The TCR comes from a man between 18 and 29 years old in good health. This chain joins TRBV2 to TRBJ2-7, with the D gene possibly TRBD1 or TRBD2, each one fitting 5 bases. Sequencing was performed on memory CD8+ T cells sorted from blood. Sample cell subset or site, as interpreted from the label and publication: CD45RO+ cells pooled with CCR7-negative TemRA cells. The DNA sequence is as follows: TGTGCCAGCAGGGGACCTCCCGACTACGAGCAGTACTTC. Translated, this is CASRGPPDYEQYF.